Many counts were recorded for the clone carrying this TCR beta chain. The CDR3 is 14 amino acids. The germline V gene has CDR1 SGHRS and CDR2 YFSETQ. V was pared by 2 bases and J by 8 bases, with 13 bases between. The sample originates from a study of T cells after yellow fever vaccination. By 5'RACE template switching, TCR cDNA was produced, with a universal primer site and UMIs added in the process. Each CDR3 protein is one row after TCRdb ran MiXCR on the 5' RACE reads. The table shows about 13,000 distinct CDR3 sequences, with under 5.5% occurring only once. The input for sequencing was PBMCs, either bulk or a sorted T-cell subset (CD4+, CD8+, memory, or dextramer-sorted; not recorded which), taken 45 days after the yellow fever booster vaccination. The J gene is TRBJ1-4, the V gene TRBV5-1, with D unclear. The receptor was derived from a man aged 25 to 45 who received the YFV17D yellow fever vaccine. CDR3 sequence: CASSLGGELEKLFF. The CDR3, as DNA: TGCGCCAGCAGCTTAGGCGGGGAGTTGGAAAAACTGTTTTTT.